These 5 T cell receptor beta chains came from one sample sequenced in a study of T cell repertoires in cytomegalovirus infection. TCRdb reprocessed the reads via MiXCR and lists one record per CDR3 protein. The data contain tens of thousands of distinct CDR3 sequences, over 3.5% of them singletons. The sample comprised PBMCs. These receptors were obtained from a human donor in good health (CMV status not recorded). Some clones in this sample may be carry-over from other donors' samples.

This clonotype was seen at least ten times. V gene TRBV7-3 combines with J gene TRBJ2-1, with D tentatively TRBD2 (5 bases). The CDR3 is 15 residues long. Germline values: CDR1 SGHTA, CDR2 FQGTGA. V lost 6 bases to trimming and J lost 3 bases, with 15 bases between them. The CDR3 spells CASSTIGGLYNEQFF. CDR3 nucleotides: TGTGCCAGCAGTACTATAGGAGGCCTCTACAATGAGCAGTTCTTC. Filled out from reference TRBV7-3 and TRBJ2-1, the complete variable domain reads GAGVSQTPSNKVTEKGKYVELRCDPISGHTALYWYRQSLGQGPEFLIYFQGTGAADDSGLPNDRFFAVRPEGSVSTLKIQRTERGDSAVYLCASSTIGGLYNEQFFGPGTRLTVL.

This clonotype was recorded many times. This chain links TRBV7-2 with TRBJ2-2; D gene unclear. Trimming cost V 3 bases and J 10 bases, with 12 bases left between them. The CDR3 is 13 residues long. Germline values: CDR1 SGHTA, CDR2 FQGNSA. The CDR3 coding sequence is TGTGCCAGCAGCTTTGATAGGGAAGTGGAGCTGTTTTTT. Translation gives CASSFDREVELFF.

This clonotype was seen many times. The chain combines TRBV7-6 with TRBJ2-2, with 8 bases aligning to TRBD2. The germline gives CDR1 SGHVS, CDR2 FNYEAQ. V dropped 6 bases and J dropped 0; count of bases not matched to a gene: 12. CDR3 length equals 18 residues. The CDR3 is CASRRGLVGAANTGELFF. CDR3 bases: TGTGCCAGCAGAAGGGGACTAGTGGGGGCCGCGAACACCGGGGAGCTGTTTTTT.

This clonotype was recorded many times. The V gene is TRBV7-2, the J gene TRBJ2-3; 10 bases fit TRBD1. The J segment lost 3 bases and the V segment lost 5 bases, leaving 5 bases of the junction unmatched. This CDR3 is built from 15 residues. Germline V gene lookup returns CDR1 SGHTA and CDR2 FQGNSA. The CDR3 spells CASSPGTGVTDTQYF. In DNA form, the CDR3 reads TGTGCCAGCAGCCCCGGGACAGGGGTTACAGATACGCAGTATTTT.

There are many counts of this clonotype. The chain links TRBV7-2 to TRBJ2-7; 9 bases align to TRBD2. The V gene end was trimmed by 5 bases and the J gene end by 3 bases; junction bases not matched to a gene: 5. In germline, CDR1 is SGHTA, CDR2 FQGNSA. The CDR3 totals 14 residues. CDR3 DNA sequence: TGTGCCAGCAGCCTAAATAGCGGGAGCTACGAGCAGTACTTC. It translates to CASSLNSGSYEQYF.